This T cell receptor beta chain originates from a study of T cell repertoires in cytomegalovirus infection. In the study overall: Carrying CMV and the relevant HLA type showed in public TCR beta signatures. Points from the study as a whole: What dominated the ex vivo response were HLA-C-restricted CMV-specific TCR beta clonotypes. Cumulative frequency of public TCR beta families picked out carriers of CMV plus the relevant HLA.

One entry per CDR3 protein, called by TCRdb with MiXCR from the reads. The sample yields around 500,000 distinct CDR3 sequences, about 42% seen once. On this clonotype: Its specificity is not known.

Trimming removed 2 bases at V and 4 bases at J, with 12 bases between. The V gene's germline CDR1 is SGHRS and CDR2 YFSETQ. This CDR3 is 14 amino acids long. This chain uses TRBV5-1 with TRBJ1-1, with TRBD1 as a possible D gene (5 bases). The clonotype originates from a human donor in good health (CMV status not recorded). Some clones in this sample may be carry-over from other donors' samples. The sample was cultured PBMCs, taken from culture after CMV antigen stimulation. The CDR3 DNA follows: TGCGCCAGCAGCTTCCAGGGAACGAGCACTGAAGCTTTCTTT. Its translation: CASSFQGTSTEAFF. The entire variable domain, with the rest obtained from reference TRBV5-1 and TRBJ1-1, is as follows: KAGVTQTPRYLIKTRGQQVTLSCSPISGHRSVSWYQQTPGQGLQFLFEYFSETQRNKGNFPGRFSGRQFSNSRSEMNVSTLELGDSALYLCASSFQGTSTEAFFGQGTRLTVV.